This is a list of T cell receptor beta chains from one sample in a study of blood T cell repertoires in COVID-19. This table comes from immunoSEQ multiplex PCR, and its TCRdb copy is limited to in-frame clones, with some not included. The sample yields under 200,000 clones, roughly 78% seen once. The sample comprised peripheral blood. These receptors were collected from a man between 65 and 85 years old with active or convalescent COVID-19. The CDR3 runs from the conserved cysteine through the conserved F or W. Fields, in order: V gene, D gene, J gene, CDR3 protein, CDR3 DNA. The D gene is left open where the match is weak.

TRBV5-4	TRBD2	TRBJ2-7	CASSSGLAGRPEQYF	TGTGCCAGCAGCTCGGGACTAGCGGGGAGACCCGAGCAGTACTTC
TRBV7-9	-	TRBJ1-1	CASSSTGSGTEAFF	TGTGCCAGCAGCTCTACAGGGTCCGGCACTGAAGCTTTCTTT
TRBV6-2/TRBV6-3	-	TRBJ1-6	CASSWDTRSYNSPLHF	TGTGCCAGCAGTTGGGACACCCGCTCCTATAATTCACCCCTCCACTTT
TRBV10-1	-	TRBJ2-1	CASSYSGNPSYNEQFF	TGCGCCAGCTCTTATTCAGGGAACCCCTCCTACAATGAGCAGTTCTTC
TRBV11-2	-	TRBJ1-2	CASSLGDSFLGHYGYTF	TGTGCCAGCAGCTTAGGGGACTCCTTCCTGGGGCACTATGGCTACACCTTC
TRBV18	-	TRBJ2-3	CASSPGSTDTQYF	TGTGCCAGCTCACCTGGCAGCACAGATACGCAGTATTTT
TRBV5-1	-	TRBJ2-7	CASSSTSPSYEQYF	TGCGCCAGCAGCTCGACATCTCCGTCCTACGAGCAGTACTTC
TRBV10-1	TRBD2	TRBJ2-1	CASSSAGDLYNEQFF	TGCGCCAGCAGCTCGGCGGGGGACCTCTACAATGAGCAGTTCTTC
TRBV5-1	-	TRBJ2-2	CASSGGRTGELFF	TGCGCCAGCAGTGGAGGACGCACCGGGGAGCTGTTTTTT
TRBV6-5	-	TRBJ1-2	CASSRGRELNGYTF	TGTGCCAGCAGCCGAGGGCGGGAGCTGAATGGCTACACCTTC
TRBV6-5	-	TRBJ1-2	CASLYSTNYGYTF	TGTGCCAGTCTGTACAGCACTAACTATGGCTACACCTTC
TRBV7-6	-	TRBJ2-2	CASSLGPGELFF	TGTGCCAGCAGCCTGGGGCCAGGGGAGCTGTTTTTT
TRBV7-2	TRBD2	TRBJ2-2	CASSLVWGGTGELFF	TGTGCCAGCAGCTTAGTATGGGGGGGCACCGGGGAGCTGTTTTTT
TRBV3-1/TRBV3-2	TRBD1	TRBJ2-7	CASSLSDREYEQYF	TGTGCCAGCAGCCTAAGCGACAGGGAATACGAGCAGTACTTC